This T cell receptor (beta chain) was sequenced during a study of cytomegalovirus exposure and HLA in healthy donors. Concerning this clone itself: Its antigen remains unknown.

PCR was performed using 60 Vbeta and 13 Jbeta primers. The protocol was immunoSEQ multiplex PCR, while the TCRdb copy is restricted to in-frame clones and leaves out a portion. This repertoire shows tens of thousands of clones, 90% found once; its top ten account for 2.7%. Broader study findings: An observed cluster of highly shared sequence variants was recorded as a likely sequencing artifact. Sequencing depth across donors, presence/absence analyses assumed, was roughly uniform. DRB1 had the most TCR associations and HLA-C the fewest, a later analysis found, with rates varying by HLA locus.

The CDR3 has 15 residues. Germline CDR1 ENHRY, CDR2 SYGVKD. V was clipped by 0 bases and J by 4 bases; unmatched bases: 3. The V and J genes are TRBV10-3 and TRBJ1-5, with 7 nucleotides matching TRBD1. The sequence was obtained from a woman younger than 30 in good health and CMV-seronegative. Sequencing was carried out using PBMCs. CDR3 nucleotides: TGTGCCATCAGTGAGTCGGGACAGAGTAATCAGCCCCAGCATTTT. Translated: CAISESGQSNQPQHF.